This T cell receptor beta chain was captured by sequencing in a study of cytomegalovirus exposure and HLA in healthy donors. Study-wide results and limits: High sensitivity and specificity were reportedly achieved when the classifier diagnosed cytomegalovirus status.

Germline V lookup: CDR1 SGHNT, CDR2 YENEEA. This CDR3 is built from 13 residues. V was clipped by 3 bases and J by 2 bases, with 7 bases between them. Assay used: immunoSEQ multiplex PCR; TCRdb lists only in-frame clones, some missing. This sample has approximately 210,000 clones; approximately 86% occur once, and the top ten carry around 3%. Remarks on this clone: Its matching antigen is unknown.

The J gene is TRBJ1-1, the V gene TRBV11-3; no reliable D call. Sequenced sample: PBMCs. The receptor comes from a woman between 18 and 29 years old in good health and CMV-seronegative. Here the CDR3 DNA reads TGTGCCAGCAGCTTCGCGACAAACACTGAAGCTTTCTTT. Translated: CASSFATNTEAFF. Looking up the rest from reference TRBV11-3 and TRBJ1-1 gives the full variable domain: EAGVVQSPRYKIIEKKQPVAFWCNPISGHNTLYWYLQNLGQGPELLIRYENEEAVDDSQLPKDRFSAERLKGVDSTLKIQPAELGDSAVYLCASSFATNTEAFFGQGTRLTVV.